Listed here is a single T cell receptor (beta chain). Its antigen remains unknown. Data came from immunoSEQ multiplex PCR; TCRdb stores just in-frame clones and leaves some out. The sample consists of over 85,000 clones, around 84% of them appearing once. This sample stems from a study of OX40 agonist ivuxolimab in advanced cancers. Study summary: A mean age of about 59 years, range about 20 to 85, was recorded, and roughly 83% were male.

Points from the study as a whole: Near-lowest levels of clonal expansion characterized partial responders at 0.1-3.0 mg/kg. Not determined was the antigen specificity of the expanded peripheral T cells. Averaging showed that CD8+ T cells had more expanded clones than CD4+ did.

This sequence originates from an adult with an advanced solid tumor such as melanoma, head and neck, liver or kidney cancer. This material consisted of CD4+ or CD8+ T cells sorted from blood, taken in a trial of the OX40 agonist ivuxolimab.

DNA of the CDR3: TGTGCCAGCAGCAAAGCAACTAACTATGGCTACACCTTC. This translates into CASSKATNYGYTF. V usage is TRBV11-2 and J usage is TRBJ1-2; D unclear. Germline V gene sequence: CDR1 SGHAT, CDR2 FQNNGV. The CDR3 is 13 amino acids. V lost 5 bases and J 0 bases, leaving 7 bases between the germline ends.